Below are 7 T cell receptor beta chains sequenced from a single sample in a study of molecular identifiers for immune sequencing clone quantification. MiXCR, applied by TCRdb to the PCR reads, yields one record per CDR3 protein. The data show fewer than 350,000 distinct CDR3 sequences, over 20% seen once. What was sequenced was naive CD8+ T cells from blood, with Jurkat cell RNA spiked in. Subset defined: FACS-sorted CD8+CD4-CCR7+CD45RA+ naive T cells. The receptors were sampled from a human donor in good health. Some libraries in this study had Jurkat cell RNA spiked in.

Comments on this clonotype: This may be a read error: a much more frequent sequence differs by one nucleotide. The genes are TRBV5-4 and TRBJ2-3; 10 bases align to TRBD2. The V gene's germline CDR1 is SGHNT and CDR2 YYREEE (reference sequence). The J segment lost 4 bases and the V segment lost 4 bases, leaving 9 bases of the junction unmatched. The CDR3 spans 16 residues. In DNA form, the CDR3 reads TGTGCCAGCAGCGTACTAGCGGGGACGGGCGCAGATACGCAGTATTTT. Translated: CASSVLAGTGADTQYF.

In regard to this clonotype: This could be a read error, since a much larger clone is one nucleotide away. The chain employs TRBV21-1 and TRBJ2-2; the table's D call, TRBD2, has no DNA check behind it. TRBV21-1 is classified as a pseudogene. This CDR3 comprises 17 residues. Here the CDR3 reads CVSSKEGAPGTPGELFF. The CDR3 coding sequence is TGTGTCAGCAGCAAAGAGGGGGCTCCCGGGACTCCCGGGGAGCTGTTTTTT.

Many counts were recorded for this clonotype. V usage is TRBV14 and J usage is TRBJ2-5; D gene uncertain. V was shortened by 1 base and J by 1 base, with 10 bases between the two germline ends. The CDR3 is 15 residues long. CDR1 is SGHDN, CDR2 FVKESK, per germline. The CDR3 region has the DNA TGTGCCAGCAGCCAAGTCTACGGGCTCCAAGAGACCCAGTACTTC. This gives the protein CASSQVYGLQETQYF.

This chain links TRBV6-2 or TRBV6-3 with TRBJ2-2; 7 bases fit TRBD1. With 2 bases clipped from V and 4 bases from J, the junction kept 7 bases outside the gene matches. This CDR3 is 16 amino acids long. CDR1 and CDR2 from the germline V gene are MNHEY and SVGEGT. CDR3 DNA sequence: TGTGCCAGCAGTTACCACCCCGGGACAGTCACCGGGGAGCTGTTTTTT. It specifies CASSYHPGTVTGELFF.

The CDR3 region has the DNA TGTGCCACCAGCGGGAACCAAGAGACCCAGTACTTC. Residues: CATSGNQETQYF. V and J are TRBV12-3 or TRBV12-4 and TRBJ2-5; TRBD2 aligns across 7 bases. The trim removed 10 bases at V and 0 bases at J, leaving 2 bases unmatched. The CDR3 totals 12 residues.

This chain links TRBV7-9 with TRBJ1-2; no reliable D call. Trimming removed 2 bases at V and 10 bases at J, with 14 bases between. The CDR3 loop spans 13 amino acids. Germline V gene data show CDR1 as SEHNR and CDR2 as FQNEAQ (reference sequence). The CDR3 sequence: CASSLSTAWDYTF. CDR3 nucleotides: TGTGCCAGCAGCTTAAGCACAGCTTGGGACTACACCTTC.

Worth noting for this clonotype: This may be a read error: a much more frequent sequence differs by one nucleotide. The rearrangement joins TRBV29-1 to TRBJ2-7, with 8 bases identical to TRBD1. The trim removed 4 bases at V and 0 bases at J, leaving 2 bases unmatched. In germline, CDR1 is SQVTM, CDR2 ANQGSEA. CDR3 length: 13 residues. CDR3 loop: CSVATGDSYEQYF. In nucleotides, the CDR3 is TGCAGCGTTGCGACAGGGGACTCCTACGAGCAGTACTTC.